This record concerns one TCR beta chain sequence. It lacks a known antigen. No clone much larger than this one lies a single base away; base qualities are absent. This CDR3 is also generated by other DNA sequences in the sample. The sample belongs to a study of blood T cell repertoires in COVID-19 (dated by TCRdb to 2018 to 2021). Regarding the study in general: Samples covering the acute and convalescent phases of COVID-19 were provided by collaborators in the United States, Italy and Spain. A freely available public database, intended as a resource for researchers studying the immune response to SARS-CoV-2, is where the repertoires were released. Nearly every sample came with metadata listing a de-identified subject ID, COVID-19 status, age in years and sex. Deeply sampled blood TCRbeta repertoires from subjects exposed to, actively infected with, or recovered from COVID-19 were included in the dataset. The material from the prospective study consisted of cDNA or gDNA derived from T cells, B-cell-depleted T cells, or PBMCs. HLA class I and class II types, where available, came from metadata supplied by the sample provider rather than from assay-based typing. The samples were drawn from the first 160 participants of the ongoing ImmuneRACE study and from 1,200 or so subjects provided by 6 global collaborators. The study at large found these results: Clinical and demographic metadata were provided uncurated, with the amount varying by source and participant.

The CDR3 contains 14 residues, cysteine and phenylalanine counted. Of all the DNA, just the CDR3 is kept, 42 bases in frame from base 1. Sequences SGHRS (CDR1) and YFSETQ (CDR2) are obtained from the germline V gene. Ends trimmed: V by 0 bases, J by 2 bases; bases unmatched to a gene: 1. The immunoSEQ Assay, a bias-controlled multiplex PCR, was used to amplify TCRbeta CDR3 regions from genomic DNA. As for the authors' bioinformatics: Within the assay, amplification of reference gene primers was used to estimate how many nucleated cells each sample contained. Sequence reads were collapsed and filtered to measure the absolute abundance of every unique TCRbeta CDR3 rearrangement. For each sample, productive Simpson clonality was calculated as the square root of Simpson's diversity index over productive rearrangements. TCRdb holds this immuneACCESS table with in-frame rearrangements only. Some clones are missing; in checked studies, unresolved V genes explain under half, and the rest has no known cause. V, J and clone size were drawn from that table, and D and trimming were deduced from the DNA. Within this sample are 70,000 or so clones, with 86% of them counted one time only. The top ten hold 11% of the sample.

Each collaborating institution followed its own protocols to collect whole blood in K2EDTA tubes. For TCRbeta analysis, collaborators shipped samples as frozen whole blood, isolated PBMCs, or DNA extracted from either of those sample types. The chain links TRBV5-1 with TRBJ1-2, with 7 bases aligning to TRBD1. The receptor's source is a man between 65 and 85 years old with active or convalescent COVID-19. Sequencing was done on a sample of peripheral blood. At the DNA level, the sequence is TGCGCCAGCAGCTTGGGACAGGGCAACTATGGCTACACCTTC. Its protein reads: CASSLGQGNYGYTF.